This T cell receptor (beta chain) was obtained from a study of T cell responses to AZD1222 COVID-19 vaccine. Study at large: Second-dose recipients at about 4 or about 12 weeks were treated as one pooled group. The study, taken as a whole, reports: The donor cohort was predominantly white British with a female majority, and clonal diversity may have been underestimated. Per reports, nearly half of all spike-specific TCRs target regions that are unmutated in variants. Repertoire sampling happened only post peak T cell response.

Only in-frame clones appear in the TCRdb table, and some are missing; sequencing was by immunoSEQ multiplex PCR. Here the sample spans about 140,000 clones, 80% to 95% being singletons. As concerns this clone: Its specificity is unknown.

There are 14 residues in the CDR3. With 3 bases removed from V and 6 bases from J, the gap between germline ends came to 11 bases. Germline CDR1 is LNHDA and CDR2 is SQIVND (reference sequence). The sample here was peripheral blood, taken on day 0 of AZD1222 vaccination. The rearrangement joins TRBV19 to TRBJ2-2; D is uncertain. This TCR was sampled from an adult in good health. The CDR3 DNA reads TGTGCCAGTAGTATCCGTCAGCTTTCCGGGGAGCTGTTTTTT. Translated: CASSIRQLSGELFF.